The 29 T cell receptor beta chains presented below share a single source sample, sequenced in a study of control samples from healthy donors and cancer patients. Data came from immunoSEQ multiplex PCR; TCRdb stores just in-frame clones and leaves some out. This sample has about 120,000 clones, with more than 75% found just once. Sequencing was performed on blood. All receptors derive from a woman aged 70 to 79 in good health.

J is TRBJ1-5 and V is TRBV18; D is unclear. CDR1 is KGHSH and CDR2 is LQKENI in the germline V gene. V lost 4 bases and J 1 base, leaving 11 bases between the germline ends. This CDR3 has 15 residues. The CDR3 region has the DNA TGTGCCAGCTCACTTCTCCCTACGAGCAATCAGCCCCAGCATTTT. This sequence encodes CASSLLPTSNQPQHF.

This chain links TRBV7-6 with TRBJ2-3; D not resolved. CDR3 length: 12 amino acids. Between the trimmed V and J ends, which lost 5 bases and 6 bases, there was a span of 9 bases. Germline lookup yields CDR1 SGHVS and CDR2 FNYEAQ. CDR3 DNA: TGTGCCAGCAGCCCTATATGGGATACGCAGTATTTT. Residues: CASSPIWDTQYF. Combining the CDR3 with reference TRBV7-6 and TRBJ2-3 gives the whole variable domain GAGVSQSPRYKVTKRGQDVALRCDPISGHVSLYWYRQALGQGPEFLTYFNYEAQQDKSGLPNDRFSAERPEGSISTLTIQRTEQRDSAMYRCASSPIWDTQYFGPGTRLTVL.

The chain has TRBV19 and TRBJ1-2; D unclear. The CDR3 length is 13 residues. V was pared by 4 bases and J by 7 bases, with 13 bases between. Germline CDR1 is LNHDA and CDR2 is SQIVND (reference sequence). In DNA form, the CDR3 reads TGTGCCAGTAGTACAGGCCAAAGAGGTGGCTACACCTTC. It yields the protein CASSTGQRGGYTF.

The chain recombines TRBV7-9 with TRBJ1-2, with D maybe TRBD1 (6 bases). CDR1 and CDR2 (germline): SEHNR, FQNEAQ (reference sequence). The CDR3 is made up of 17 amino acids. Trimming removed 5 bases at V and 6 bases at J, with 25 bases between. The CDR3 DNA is TGTGCCAGCAGCCGGGGACAAAATACCCACTTGGGGGATGGCTACACCTTC. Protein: CASSRGQNTHLGDGYTF.

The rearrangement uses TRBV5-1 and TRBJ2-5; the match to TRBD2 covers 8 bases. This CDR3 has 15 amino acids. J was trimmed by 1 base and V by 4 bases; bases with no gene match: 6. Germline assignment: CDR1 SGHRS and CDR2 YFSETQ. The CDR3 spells CASSLLAGSQETQYF. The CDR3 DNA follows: TGCGCCAGCAGCCTCTTAGCGGGGTCCCAAGAGACCCAGTACTTC.

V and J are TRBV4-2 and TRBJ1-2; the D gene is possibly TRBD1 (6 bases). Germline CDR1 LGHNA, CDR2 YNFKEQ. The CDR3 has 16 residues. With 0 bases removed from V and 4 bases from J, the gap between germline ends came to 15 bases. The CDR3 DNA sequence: TGTGCCAGCAGCCAAGATCGGGCAGGGGTGGTCTATGGCTACACCTTC. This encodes CASSQDRAGVVYGYTF.

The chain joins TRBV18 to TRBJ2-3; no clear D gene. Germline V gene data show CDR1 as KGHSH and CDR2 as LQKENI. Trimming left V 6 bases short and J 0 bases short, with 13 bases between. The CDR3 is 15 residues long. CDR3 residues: CASSQYLESTDTQYF. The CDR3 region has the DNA TGTGCCAGCTCGCAATACCTAGAAAGCACAGATACGCAGTATTTT.

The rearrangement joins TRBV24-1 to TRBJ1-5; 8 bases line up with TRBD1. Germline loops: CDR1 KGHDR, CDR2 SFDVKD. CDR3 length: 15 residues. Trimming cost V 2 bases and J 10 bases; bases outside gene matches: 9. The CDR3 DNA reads TGTGCCACCAGTGATTCCTGGACAGGGATGGAACCCCAGCATTTT. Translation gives CATSDSWTGMEPQHF.

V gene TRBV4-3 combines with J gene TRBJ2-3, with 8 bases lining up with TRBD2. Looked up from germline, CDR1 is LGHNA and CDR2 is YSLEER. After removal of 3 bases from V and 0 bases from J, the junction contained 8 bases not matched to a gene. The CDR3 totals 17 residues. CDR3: CASSQGRSGASTDTQYF. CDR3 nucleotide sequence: TGCGCCAGCAGCCAGGGGCGTAGCGGGGCTAGCACAGATACGCAGTATTTT.

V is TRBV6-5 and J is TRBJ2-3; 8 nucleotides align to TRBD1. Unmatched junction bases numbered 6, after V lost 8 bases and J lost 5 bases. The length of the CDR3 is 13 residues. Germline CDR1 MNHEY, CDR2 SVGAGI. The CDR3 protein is CASFGQGRDTQYF. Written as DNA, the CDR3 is TGTGCCAGCTTTGGACAGGGTAGAGATACGCAGTATTTT.

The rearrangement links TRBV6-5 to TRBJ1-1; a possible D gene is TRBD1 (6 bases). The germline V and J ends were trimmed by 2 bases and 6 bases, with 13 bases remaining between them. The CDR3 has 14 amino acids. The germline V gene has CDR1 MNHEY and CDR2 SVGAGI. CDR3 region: CASSYPEGGAEAFF. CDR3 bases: TGTGCCAGCAGTTACCCCGAGGGGGGGGCTGAAGCTTTCTTT.

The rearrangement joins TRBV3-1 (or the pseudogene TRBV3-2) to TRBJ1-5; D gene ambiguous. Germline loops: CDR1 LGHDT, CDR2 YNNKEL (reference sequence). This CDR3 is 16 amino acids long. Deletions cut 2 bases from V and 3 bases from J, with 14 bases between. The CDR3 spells CASSQSGSGDNQPQHF. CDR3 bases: TGTGCCAGCAGCCAATCCGGGAGTGGCGACAATCAGCCCCAGCATTTT.

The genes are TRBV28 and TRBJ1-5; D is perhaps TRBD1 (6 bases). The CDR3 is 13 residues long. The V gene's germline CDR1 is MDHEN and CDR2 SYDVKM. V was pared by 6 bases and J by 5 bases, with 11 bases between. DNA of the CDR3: TGTGCCAGCAGACAAGGGGGGGATCAGCCCCAGCATTTT. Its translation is CASRQGGDQPQHF.

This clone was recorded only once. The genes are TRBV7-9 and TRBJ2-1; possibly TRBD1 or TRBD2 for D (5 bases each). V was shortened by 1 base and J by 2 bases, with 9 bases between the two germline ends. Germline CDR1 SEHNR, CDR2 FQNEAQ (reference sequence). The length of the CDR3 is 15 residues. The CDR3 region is CASSLGGVAYNEQFF. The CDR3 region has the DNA TGTGCCAGCAGCTTAGGAGGGGTGGCCTACAATGAGCAGTTCTTC.

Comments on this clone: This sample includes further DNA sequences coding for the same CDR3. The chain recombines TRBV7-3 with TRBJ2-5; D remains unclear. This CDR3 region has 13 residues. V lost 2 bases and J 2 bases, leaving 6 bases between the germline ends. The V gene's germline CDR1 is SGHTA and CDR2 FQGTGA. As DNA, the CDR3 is TGTGCCAGCAGCTTAGGCAGTCAAGAGACCCAGTACTTC. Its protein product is CASSLGSQETQYF. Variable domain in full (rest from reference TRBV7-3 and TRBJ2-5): GAGVSQTPSNKVTEKGKYVELRCDPISGHTALYWYRQSLGQGPEFLIYFQGTGAADDSGLPNDRFFAVRPEGSVSTLKIQRTERGDSAVYLCASSLGSQETQYFGPGTRLLVL.

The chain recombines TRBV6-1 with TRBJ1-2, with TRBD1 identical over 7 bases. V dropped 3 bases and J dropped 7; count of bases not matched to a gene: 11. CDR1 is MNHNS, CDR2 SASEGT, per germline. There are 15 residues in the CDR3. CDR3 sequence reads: CASSDPTQGVAGYTF. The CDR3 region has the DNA TGTGCCAGCAGTGACCCCACCCAGGGGGTAGCTGGCTACACCTTC.

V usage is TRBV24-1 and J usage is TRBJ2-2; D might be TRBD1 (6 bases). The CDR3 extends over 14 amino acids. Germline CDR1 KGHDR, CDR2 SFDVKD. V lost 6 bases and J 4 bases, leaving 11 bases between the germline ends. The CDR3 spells CATSRTGSTGELFF. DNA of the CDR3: TGTGCCACCAGTCGAACAGGGAGCACCGGGGAGCTGTTTTTT.

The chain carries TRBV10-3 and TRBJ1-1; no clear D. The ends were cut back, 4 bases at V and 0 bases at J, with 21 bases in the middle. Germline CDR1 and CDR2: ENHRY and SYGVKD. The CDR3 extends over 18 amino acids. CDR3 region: CAISGPTGITAMNTEAFF. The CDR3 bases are TGTGCCATCAGTGGACCCACGGGGATAACCGCCATGAACACTGAAGCTTTCTTT.

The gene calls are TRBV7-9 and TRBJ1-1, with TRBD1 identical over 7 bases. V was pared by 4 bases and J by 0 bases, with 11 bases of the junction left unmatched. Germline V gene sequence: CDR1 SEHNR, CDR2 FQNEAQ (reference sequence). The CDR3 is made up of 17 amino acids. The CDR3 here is CASSSPWGGQMNTEAFF. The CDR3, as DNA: TGTGCCAGCAGCTCCCCTTGGGGGGGACAGATGAACACTGAAGCTTTCTTT.

The CDR3 sequence: CASSPTGDAGELFF. CDR3 in DNA: TGTGCCAGCAGCCCCACAGGGGACGCCGGGGAGCTGTTTTTT. The V and J genes are TRBV7-8 and TRBJ2-2; 7 bases are shared with TRBD1. Germline CDR1 reads SGHVS; CDR2 reads FQNEAQ. V shed 5 bases and J 6 bases; nucleotides not matched to a gene: 6. The CDR3 runs to 14 residues. The entire variable domain, with the rest obtained from reference TRBV7-8 and TRBJ2-2, is as follows: GAGVSQSPRYKVAKRGQDVALRCDPISGHVSLFWYQQALGQGPEFLTYFQNEAQLDKSGLPSDRFFAERPEGSVSTLKIQRTQQEDSAVYLCASSPTGDAGELFFGEGSRLTVL.

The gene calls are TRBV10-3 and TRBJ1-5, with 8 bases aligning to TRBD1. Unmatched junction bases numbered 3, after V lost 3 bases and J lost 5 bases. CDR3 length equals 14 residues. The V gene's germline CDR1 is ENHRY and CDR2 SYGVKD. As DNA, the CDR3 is TGTGCCATCAGTGACAGGGGGCTTGATCAGCCCCAGCATTTT. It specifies CAISDRGLDQPQHF.

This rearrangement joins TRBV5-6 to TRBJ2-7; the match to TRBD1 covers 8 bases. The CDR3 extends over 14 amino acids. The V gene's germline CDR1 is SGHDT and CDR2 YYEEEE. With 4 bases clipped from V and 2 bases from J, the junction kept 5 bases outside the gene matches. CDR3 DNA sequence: TGTGCCAGCAGCAGAGGACAGGGTGCCTACGAGCAGTACTTC. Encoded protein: CASSRGQGAYEQYF. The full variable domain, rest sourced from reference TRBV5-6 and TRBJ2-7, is DAGVTQSPTHLIKTRGQQVTLRCSPKSGHDTVSWYQQALGQGPQFIFQYYEEEERQRGNFPDRFSGHQFPNYSSELNVNALLLGDSALYLCASSRGQGAYEQYFGPGTRLTVT.

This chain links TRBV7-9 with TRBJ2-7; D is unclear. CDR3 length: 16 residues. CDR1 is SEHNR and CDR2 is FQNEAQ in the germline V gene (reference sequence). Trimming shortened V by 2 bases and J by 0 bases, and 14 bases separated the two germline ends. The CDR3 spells CASSLTAHTLSYEQYF. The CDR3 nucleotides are TGTGCCAGCAGCTTAACGGCGCACACTCTCTCCTACGAGCAGTACTTC.

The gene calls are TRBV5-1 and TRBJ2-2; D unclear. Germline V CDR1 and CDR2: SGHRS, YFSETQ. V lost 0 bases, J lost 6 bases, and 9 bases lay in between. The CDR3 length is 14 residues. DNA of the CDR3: TGCGCCAGCAGCTTGGGATCTGTTGCCGGGGAGCTGTTTTTT. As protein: CASSLGSVAGELFF.

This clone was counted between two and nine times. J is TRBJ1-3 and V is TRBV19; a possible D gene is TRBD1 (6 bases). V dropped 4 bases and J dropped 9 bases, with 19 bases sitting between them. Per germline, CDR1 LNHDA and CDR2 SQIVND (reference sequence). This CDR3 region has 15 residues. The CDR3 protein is CASSTTGSRTGTIYF. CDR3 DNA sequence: TGTGCCAGTAGTACCACAGGGAGCCGAACGGGCACCATATATTTT.

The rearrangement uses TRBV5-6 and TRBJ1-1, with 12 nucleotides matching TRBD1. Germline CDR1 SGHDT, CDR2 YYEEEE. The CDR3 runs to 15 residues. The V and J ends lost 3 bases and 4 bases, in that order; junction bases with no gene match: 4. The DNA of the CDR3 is TGTGCCAGCAGCTGGGGACAGGGGGCGAGCACTGAAGCTTTCTTT. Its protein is CASSWGQGASTEAFF. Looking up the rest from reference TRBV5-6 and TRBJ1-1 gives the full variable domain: DAGVTQSPTHLIKTRGQQVTLRCSPKSGHDTVSWYQQALGQGPQFIFQYYEEEERQRGNFPDRFSGHQFPNYSSELNVNALLLGDSALYLCASSWGQGASTEAFFGQGTRLTVV.

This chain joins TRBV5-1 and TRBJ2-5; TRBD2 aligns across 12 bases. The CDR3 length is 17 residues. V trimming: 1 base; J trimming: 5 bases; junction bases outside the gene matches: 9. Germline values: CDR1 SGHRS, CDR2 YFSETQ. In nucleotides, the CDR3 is TGCGCCAGCAGCTTGCTTTCTAGCGGGGGGGTCGAGGAGACCCAGTACTTC. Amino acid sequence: CASSLLSSGGVEETQYF.

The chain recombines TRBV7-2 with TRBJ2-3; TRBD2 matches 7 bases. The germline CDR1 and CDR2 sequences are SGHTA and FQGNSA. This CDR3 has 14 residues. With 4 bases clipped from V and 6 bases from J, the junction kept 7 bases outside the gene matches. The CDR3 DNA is TGTGCCAGCAGCTCCCGGGCCGGGAGGGATACGCAGTATTTT. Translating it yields CASSSRAGRDTQYF.

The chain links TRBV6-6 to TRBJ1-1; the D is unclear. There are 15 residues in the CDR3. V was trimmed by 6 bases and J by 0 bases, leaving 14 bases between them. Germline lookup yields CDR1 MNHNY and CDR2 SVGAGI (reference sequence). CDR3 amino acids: CASSRPRGVNTEAFF. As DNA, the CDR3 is TGTGCCAGCAGCCGACCGAGAGGCGTGAACACTGAAGCTTTCTTT.